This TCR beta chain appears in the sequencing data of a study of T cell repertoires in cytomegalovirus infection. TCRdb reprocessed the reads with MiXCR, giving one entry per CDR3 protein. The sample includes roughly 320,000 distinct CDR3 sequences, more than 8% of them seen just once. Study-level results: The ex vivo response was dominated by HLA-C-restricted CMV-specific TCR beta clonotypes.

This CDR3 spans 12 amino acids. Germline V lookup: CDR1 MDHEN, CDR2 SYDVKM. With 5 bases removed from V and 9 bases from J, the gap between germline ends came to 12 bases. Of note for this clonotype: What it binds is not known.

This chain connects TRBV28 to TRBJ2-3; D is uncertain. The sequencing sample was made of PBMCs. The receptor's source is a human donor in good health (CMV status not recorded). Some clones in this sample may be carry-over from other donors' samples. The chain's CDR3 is CASSRVGSTQYF. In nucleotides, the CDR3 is TGTGCCAGCAGTCGCGTCGGTTCGACGCAGTATTTT.